This TCR beta chain came from a study of T cells in Graves' hyperthyroidism and ophthalmopathy. There were TCR beta CDR3 regions amplified from RNA transcripts. HTBI primers were used for first-round RT-PCR of the TCR CDR3. TCRdb passed the multiplex PCR reads through MiXCR, listing each CDR3 protein once. The table lists about 760,000 distinct CDR3 sequences, around a third of them singletons. The table lists this clonotype with many counts. Graves' hyperthyroidism was deemed stable absent ophthalmopathy progression within 18 months. Exclusion of a patient resulted from uncontrolled infection, other autoimmune disease, pregnancy or lactation. V dropped 6 bases and J dropped 3 bases, with 12 bases sitting between them. The CDR3 contains 14 residues. Germline V gives CDR1 LNHDA, CDR2 SQIVND (reference sequence).

The receptor's source is a woman between 35 and 50 years old with Graves' hyperthyroidism. V is TRBV19 and J is TRBJ1-5; tentative D call: TRBD1 (6 bases). Material for sequencing was blood. The CDR3: CASSLTGNNQPQHF. The CDR3 bases are TGTGCCAGTAGCCTGACAGGAAACAATCAGCCCCAGCATTTT. The variable domain in full, with the rest retrieved from reference TRBV19 and TRBJ1-5, is DGGITQSPKYLFRKEGQNVTLSCEQNLNHDAMYWYRQDPGQGLRLIYYSQIVNDFQKGDIAEGYSVSREKKESFPLTVTSAQKNPTAFYLCASSLTGNNQPQHFGDGTRLSIL.